This TCR beta chain comes out of a study of beta chain features in type 1 diabetes. Study information: Over all samples combined, 107,917,701 sorted cells were examined.

Germline CDR1 is MNHNY and CDR2 is SVGAGI (reference sequence). V lost 7 bases to trimming and J lost 0 bases, with 9 bases between them. The CDR3 length is 13 residues. All of the isolated RNA was reverse transcribed, so expressed TCRB transcripts were sequenced. Clones were sequenced by immunoSEQ multiplex PCR, and TCRdb holds only the in-frame ones, with some missing. The sample records just under 150,000 clones, 8.5% to 12% being singletons. This clone has just a few counts. Its antigen is unidentified. Overall study findings and caveats: Shorter TCRB CDR3s, moderately but significantly so, marked every one of the four CD4+ subsets in Type 1 diabetes patients. The naive, central memory and Treg TCRB repertoires of patients appeared to be more similar to one another than those of healthy donors.

Input material: naive CD4+ T cells from blood. This clonotype originated in a man younger than 35 in good health. V usage is TRBV6-6 and J usage is TRBJ2-5; tentative D call: TRBD2 (5 bases). The CDR3 spells CASIRGNQETQYF. As DNA, the CDR3 is TGTGCCAGCATTAGAGGGAACCAAGAGACCCAGTACTTC.